What follows is one TCR beta chain and its context. This entry is derived from a study of blood T cell repertoires in COVID-19. Turning to the study itself: Samples representing acute and convalescent COVID-19 were sourced from the United States, Italy and Spain.

Assay: immunoSEQ multiplex PCR; the TCRdb copy retains only in-frame clones and omits some. Of 250,000 to 300,000 clones in the sample, approximately 85% are singletons; the top ten hold 1.9%. There are 22 residues in the CDR3. V shed 3 bases and J shed 0 bases, with 29 bases lying between them. Germline V gives CDR1 MDHEN, CDR2 SYDVKM. The chain is built from TRBV28 and TRBJ1-4, with no clear D. The source material was PBMCs or T cells enriched from blood (not recorded which). The sequence came from a woman in her forties or fifties who had recovered from COVID-19. CDR3 amino acids: CASSFIHFQRVEIYTTNEKLFF. The CDR3 region has the DNA TGTGCCAGCAGTTTCATCCATTTTCAGAGGGTTGAGATTTATACAACTAATGAAAAACTGTTTTTT.